What follows are 15 T cell receptor beta chains derived from one specimen sequenced in a study of blood T cell repertoires in COVID-19. Generated by immunoSEQ multiplex PCR, the TCRdb table keeps only in-frame clones and is missing some. The table shows about 39,000 clones, with more than 65% occurring only once. The sequencing input was peripheral blood. The receptor source for this set is an older man with acute or convalescent COVID-19.

The gene calls are TRBV10-3 and TRBJ2-2; 9 positions match TRBD1. The CDR3 is 17 residues long. Germline lookup yields CDR1 ENHRY and CDR2 SYGVKD. Trimming took 5 bases from V and 0 from J; bases not matched to a gene: 7. The CDR3 DNA follows: TGTGCCATCAGTACCCCGGGACAGGGCGCGAACACCGGGGAGCTGTTTTTT. As protein: CAISTPGQGANTGELFF.

The CDR3 reads CASSEGGSNYGYTF. The CDR3 DNA follows: TGTGCCAGCAGTGAAGGAGGGTCTAACTATGGCTACACCTTC. The rearrangement uses TRBV2 and TRBJ1-2; no reliable D call. The ends were cut back, 1 base at V and 0 bases at J, with 6 bases in the middle. This CDR3 spans 14 amino acids. Germline CDR1 and CDR2: SNHLY and FYNNEI.

The chain is built from TRBV15 and TRBJ1-4; the match to TRBD1 covers 7 bases. CDR1 is LNHNV and CDR2 is YYDKDF in the germline V gene (reference sequence). This CDR3 spans 19 amino acids. J lost 7 bases, V lost 1 base, and 18 bases had no gene match. The CDR3 nucleotides read TGTGCCACCAGCAGAGCGCCCTCCCTAGGACAGGCAAGGGGTGAAAAACTGTTTTTT. It is translated as CATSRAPSLGQARGEKLFF. Complete variable domain (other parts from reference TRBV15 and TRBJ1-4): DAMVIQNPRYQVTQFGKPVTLSCSQTLNHNVMYWYQQKSSQAPKLLFHYYDKDFNNEADTPDNFQSRRPNTSFCFLDIRSPGLGDTAMYLCATSRAPSLGQARGEKLFFGSGTQLSVL.

The chain combines TRBV6-5 with TRBJ2-7, with D possibly matching TRBD1 (7 bases). Germline values: CDR1 MNHEY, CDR2 SVGAGI. With 11 bases removed from V and 1 base from J, the gap between germline ends came to 18 bases. The CDR3 is made up of 14 amino acids. The CDR3 loop is CAGGPRDRSYEQYF. CDR3 coding DNA: TGTGCCGGAGGGCCTCGGGACAGATCCTACGAGCAGTACTTC.

This clone was observed a handful of times. The V call is TRBV28, the J call TRBJ1-5; D not resolved. The germline gives CDR1 MDHEN, CDR2 SYDVKM. There are 14 residues in the CDR3. V was trimmed by 3 bases and J by 4 bases, leaving 10 bases between them. CDR3 in DNA: TGTGCCAGCAGTTTCGACACTTATAATCAGCCCCAGCATTTT. Translation gives CASSFDTYNQPQHF.

This clone has only one observation. The chain joins TRBV27 to TRBJ2-7, with D possibly matching TRBD2 (6 bases). Between the trimmed V and J ends, which lost 7 bases and 5 bases, there was a span of 18 bases. This CDR3 contains 14 residues. Germline lookup yields CDR1 MNHEY and CDR2 SMNVEV (reference sequence). As DNA, the CDR3 is TGTGCCAGCATCGGGGCCCAACTAGCCCACGAGCAGTACTTC. Translating gives CASIGAQLAHEQYF.

This rearrangement joins TRBV6-6 to TRBJ1-1; no reliable D call. In germline, CDR1 is MNHNY, CDR2 SVGAGI (reference sequence). The germline V and J ends were trimmed by 2 bases and 0 bases, with 7 bases remaining between them. CDR3 length: 14 amino acids. DNA for the CDR3: TGTGCCAGCAGTTACGAGCCGATGAACACTGAAGCTTTCTTT. As protein: CASSYEPMNTEAFF.

V is TRBV5-4 and J is TRBJ1-2, with 8 bases identical to TRBD1. Germline V lookup: CDR1 SGHNT, CDR2 YYREEE (reference sequence). The V segment lost 3 bases and the J segment 6 bases; nucleotides outside the gene matches: 4. The CDR3 extends over 13 amino acids. The CDR3 loop reads CASSSRGRDGYTF. The CDR3 nucleotides are TGTGCCAGCAGCTCCAGGGGGCGCGATGGCTACACCTTC. Full variable domain (remainder filled in from reference TRBV5-4 and TRBJ1-2): ETGVTQSPTHLIKTRGQQVTLRCSSQSGHNTVSWYQQALGQGPQFIFQYYREEENGRGNFPPRFSGLQFPNYSSELNVNALELDDSALYLCASSSRGRDGYTFGSGTRLTVV.

This sequence joins TRBV9 and TRBJ1-6; tentatively, D is TRBD1 (6 bases). The CDR3 has 15 residues. V lost 2 bases and J lost 7, with 13 bases in between. Germline V gene data show CDR1 as SGDLS and CDR2 as YYNGEE. CDR3 in amino acids: CASSVEGQGNSPLHF. The CDR3 DNA is TGTGCCAGCAGCGTCGAAGGGCAGGGGAATTCACCCCTCCACTTT.

V and J are TRBV21-1 and TRBJ2-3; no DNA check was done on the table's D call, TRBD1. TRBV21-1 is a pseudogene locus. The CDR3 runs 15 residues. The CDR3, as DNA: TGTGCCAGCAGAGGGGACAGGGAACTCACAGATACGCAGTATTTT. Its translation: CASRGDRELTDTQYF.

The chain uses TRBV5-3 and TRBJ1-5; 9 bases fit TRBD1. TRBV5-3 is treated as an ORF (open reading frame) with a function not yet certain. The CDR3 consists of 21 residues. V shed 7 bases and J 5 bases; nucleotides not matched to a gene: 28. CDR3 DNA: TGTGCCAGACGCTCGGTCCTACTCAGAAAACAGGGGGCAGTTGGCCATCAGCCCCAGCATTTT. Amino acids: CARRSVLLRKQGAVGHQPQHF.

The V and J genes are TRBV7-9 and TRBJ2-5; possible D gene TRBD1, 6 bases. V lost 1 base and J lost 0, with 6 bases in between. This CDR3 has 14 amino acids. The germline gives CDR1 SEHNR, CDR2 FQNEAQ (reference sequence). The CDR3 sequence is CASSLGTDQETQYF. The CDR3 DNA reads as TGTGCCAGCAGCTTAGGGACAGACCAAGAGACCCAGTACTTC.

This clone is a singleton in its sample. The chain is built from TRBV19 and TRBJ2-7, with TRBD1 matching 11 bases. The CDR3 has 15 amino acids. Trimming cost V 5 bases and J 6 bases; bases outside gene matches: 9. In germline, CDR1 is LNHDA, CDR2 SQIVND (reference sequence). The CDR3 DNA follows: TGTGCCAGTAGTGTCCGGGACAGGGGGAATTCCGAGCAGTACTTC. This translates into CASSVRDRGNSEQYF.

This clone was seen just once. V usage is TRBV19 and J usage is TRBJ2-6; D is uncertain. The germline V gene has CDR1 LNHDA and CDR2 SQIVND (reference sequence). The CDR3 runs to 18 residues. Trimming took 3 bases from V and 0 from J, leaving 15 bases between them. The CDR3 DNA reads TGTGCCAGTAGTATCCAACTTACGACATTCTCTGGGGCCAACGTCCTGACTTTC. This gives the protein CASSIQLTTFSGANVLTF.

The genes are TRBV19 and TRBJ1-1; tentatively, D is TRBD1 (5 bases). The CDR3 runs 15 residues. Trimming took off 1 base at V and 2 bases at J, with 11 bases between the two ends. Looked up from germline, CDR1 is LNHDA and CDR2 is SQIVND (reference sequence). The CDR3 region is CASSIGAGHNTEAFF. DNA of the CDR3: TGTGCCAGTAGTATAGGAGCAGGGCACAACACTGAAGCTTTCTTT.